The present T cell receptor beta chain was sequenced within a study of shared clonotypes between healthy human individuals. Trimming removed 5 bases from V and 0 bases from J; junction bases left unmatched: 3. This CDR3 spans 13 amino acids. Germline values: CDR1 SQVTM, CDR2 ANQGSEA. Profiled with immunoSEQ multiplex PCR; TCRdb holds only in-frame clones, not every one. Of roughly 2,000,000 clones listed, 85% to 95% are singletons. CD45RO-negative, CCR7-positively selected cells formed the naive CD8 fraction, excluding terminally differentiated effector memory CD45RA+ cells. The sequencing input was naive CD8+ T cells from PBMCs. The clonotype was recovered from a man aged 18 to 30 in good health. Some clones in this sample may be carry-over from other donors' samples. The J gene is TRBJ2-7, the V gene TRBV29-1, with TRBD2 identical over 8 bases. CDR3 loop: CSVLAGHSYEQYF. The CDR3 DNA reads TGCAGCGTTCTAGCGGGTCACTCCTACGAGCAGTACTTC.